This T cell receptor beta chain comes out of a study of cytomegalovirus exposure and HLA in healthy donors. Study-wide results and limits: TCR beta sequences reportedly predicted the HLA-A and HLA-B alleles of most subjects accurately. Further analysis, carried out later, found HLA-associated TCR beta chains more clonally expanded than equally common other chains.

Primers for the PCR totalled 60 Vbeta and 13 Jbeta. Study processing details: Tens of millions of unique TCR beta chains, roughly 11 million of them shared, were counted by a later analysis. Only in-frame clones appear in the TCRdb table, and some are missing; sequencing was by immunoSEQ multiplex PCR. The D gene and trimming were derived from the DNA, and the V and J assignments and clone size from that table. The sample lists some 150,000 clones, roughly 80% occurring once. As for this clone: Its specificity is not known.

The ends lost 5 bases at V and 3 bases at J; junction bases unmatched: 4. Per germline, CDR1 LNHDA and CDR2 SQIVND (reference sequence). This CDR3 is built from 14 residues. The rearrangement links TRBV19 to TRBJ2-3, with 8 bases identical to TRBD1. The TCR comes from a woman in her thirties in good health and CMV-seronegative. Material: PBMCs. The CDR3 loop is CASSYRGETDTQYF. CDR3 bases: TGTGCCAGTAGTTACAGGGGGGAAACAGATACGCAGTATTTT.